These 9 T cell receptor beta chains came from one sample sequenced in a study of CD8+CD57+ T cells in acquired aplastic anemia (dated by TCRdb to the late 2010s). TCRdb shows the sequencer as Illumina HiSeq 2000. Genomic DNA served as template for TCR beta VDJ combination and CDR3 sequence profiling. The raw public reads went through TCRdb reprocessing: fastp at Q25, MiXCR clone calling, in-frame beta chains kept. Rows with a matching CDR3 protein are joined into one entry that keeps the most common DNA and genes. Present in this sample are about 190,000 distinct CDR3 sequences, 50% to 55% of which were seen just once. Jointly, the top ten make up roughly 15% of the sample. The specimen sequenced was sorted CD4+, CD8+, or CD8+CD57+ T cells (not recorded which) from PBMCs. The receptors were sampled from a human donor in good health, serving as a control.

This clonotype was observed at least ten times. The CDR3 protein is CASSGRQGLPLNTDTQYF. The CDR3 DNA is TGTGCCAGCAGCGGGCGACAGGGACTACCTCTGAACACAGATACGCAGTATTTT. The chain couples TRBV7-2 to TRBJ2-3, with D perhaps matching TRBD1 or TRBD2 (7 bases each). Germline CDR1 and CDR2: SGHTA and FQGNSA. V was shortened by 5 bases and J by 2 bases, with 23 bases between the two germline ends. CDR3 length: 18 amino acids.

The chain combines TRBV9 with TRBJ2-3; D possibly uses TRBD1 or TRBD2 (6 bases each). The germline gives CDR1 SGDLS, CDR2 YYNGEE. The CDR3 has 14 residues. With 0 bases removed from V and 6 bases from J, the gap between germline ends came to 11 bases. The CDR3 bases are TGTGCCAGCAGCGTAGGGGGGGCAGGGGATACGCAGTATTTT. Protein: CASSVGGAGDTQYF.

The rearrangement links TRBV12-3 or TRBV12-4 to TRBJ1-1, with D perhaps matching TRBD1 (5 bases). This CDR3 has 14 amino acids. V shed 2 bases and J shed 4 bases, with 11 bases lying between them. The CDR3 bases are TGTGCCAGCAGTTTAAATACCGGGGGCACTGAAGCTTTCTTT. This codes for CASSLNTGGTEAFF.

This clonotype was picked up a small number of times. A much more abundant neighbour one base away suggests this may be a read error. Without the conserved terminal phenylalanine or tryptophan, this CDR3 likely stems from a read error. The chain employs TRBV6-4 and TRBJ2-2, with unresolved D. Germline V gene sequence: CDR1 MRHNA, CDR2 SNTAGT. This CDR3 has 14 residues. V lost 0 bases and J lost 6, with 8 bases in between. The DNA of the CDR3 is TGTGCCAGCAGTGACTCGCCCGGCGCCGGGGAGCTGTTTGTT. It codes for CASSDSPGAGELFV.

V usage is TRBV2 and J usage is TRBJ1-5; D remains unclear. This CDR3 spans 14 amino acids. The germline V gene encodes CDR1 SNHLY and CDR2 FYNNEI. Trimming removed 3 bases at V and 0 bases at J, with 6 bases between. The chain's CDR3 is CASSEVNSNQPQHF. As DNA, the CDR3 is TGTGCCAGCAGTGAGGTGAATAGCAATCAGCCCCAGCATTTT.

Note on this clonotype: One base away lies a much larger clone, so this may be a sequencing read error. CDR3 in amino acids: CASTLGQDPTGQYF. As DNA, the CDR3 is TGTGCCAGCACCTTGGGACAGGACCCAACCGGGCAGTACTTC. The chain has TRBV28 and TRBJ2-7; 8 bases line up with TRBD1. The J segment lost 9 bases and the V segment lost 7 bases, leaving 14 bases of the junction unmatched. The CDR3 sequence is 14 residues long. The germline V gene encodes CDR1 MDHEN and CDR2 SYDVKM.

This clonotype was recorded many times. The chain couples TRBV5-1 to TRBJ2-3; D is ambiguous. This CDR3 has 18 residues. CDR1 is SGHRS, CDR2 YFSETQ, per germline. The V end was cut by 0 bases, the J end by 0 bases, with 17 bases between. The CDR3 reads CASSLARPTVSSTDTQYF. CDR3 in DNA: TGCGCCAGCAGCTTGGCCAGGCCGACGGTTTCTAGCACAGATACGCAGTATTTT.

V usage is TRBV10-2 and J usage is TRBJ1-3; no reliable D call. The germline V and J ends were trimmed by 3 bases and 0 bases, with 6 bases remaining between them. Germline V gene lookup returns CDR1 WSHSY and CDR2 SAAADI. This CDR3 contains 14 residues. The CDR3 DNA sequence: TGCGCCAGCAGTGATGCGCTCTCTGGAAACACCATATATTTT. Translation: CASSDALSGNTIYF.

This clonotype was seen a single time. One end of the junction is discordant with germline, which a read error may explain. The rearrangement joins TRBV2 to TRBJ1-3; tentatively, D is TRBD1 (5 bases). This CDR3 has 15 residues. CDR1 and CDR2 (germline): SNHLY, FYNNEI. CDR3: CVSSESQGRGNTIYF. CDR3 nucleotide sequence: TGTGTCAGCAGTGAAAGTCAGGGAAGGGGAAACACCATATATTTT.